This T cell receptor (beta chain) was identified in a study of regulatory T cells in long-lasting Graves disease. Sample time point: persistent/refractory GD, antithyroid drugs over 5 years with positive TRAb. After RNA was extracted from PBMCs, the TCR library was made from it. An endocrinology department in Xi'an, China, recruited the patients. Germline values: CDR1 SNHLY, CDR2 FYNNEI. The CDR3 consists of 17 residues. Germline trimming cut 2 bases from V and 3 bases from J; bases unmatched to any gene: 5. Study observations and caveats: In persistent patients, shared public clonotypes (around 2,500) outnumbered those in new patients (around 1,000).

As regards this clonotype: The antigen remains undetermined.

Investigators prepared the TCR beta libraries by applying iRepertoire HTBI primers and Arm-PCR of CDR3 regions. TCRdb processed the multiplex PCR reads anew with MiXCR; each CDR3 protein has one entry. In the table there are fewer than 400,000 distinct CDR3 sequences, about 20% of which are singletons. The material sequenced was peripheral blood mononuclear cells (PBMCs), taken when the disease was refractory, from a patient treated with antithyroid drugs. The chain carries TRBV2 and TRBJ2-1, with 12 bases identical to TRBD2. The clonotype was recovered from a female donor with Graves disease. The chain's CDR3 is CASSETSGLAGYNEQFF. The CDR3 nucleotides are TGTGCCAGCAGTGAAACCTCGGGACTAGCGGGCTACAATGAGCAGTTCTTC.